A single sample is the source of the 21 T cell receptor beta chains below, sequenced in a study of blood T cell repertoires in COVID-19. The assay was immunoSEQ multiplex PCR, and TCRdb's table has in-frame clones only and misses some. This table has 400,000 to 450,000 clones, more than 80% appearing once. The sequencing input was peripheral blood. The source of these receptors is a woman aged 30 to 39 with active or convalescent COVID-19.

V is TRBV2 and J is TRBJ2-5; 11 nucleotides agree with TRBD2. CDR1 is SNHLY and CDR2 is FYNNEI in the germline V gene. This CDR3 has 16 residues. V shed 4 bases, J shed 5 bases, and the junction held 9 bases outside the gene matches. The CDR3 DNA follows: TGTGCCAGCAGTGCCCTCGGTAGCGGGGGGGCCGAGACCCAGTACTTC. Residues: CASSALGSGGAETQYF. Based on the CDR3 plus reference TRBV2 and TRBJ2-5, the full variable domain is EPEVTQTPSHQVTQMGQEVILRCVPISNHLYFYWYRQILGQKVEFLVSFYNNEISEKSEIFDDQFSVERPDGSNFTLKIRSTKLEDSAMYFCASSALGSGGAETQYFGPGTRLLVL.

V is TRBV6-2 or TRBV6-3 and J is TRBJ2-7; tentative D call: TRBD2 (5 bases). V gave up 6 bases and J gave up 2 bases, with 23 bases separating them. This CDR3 has 17 residues. CDR1 and CDR2 from the germline V gene are MNHEY and SVGEGT. For the CDR3, the DNA is TGTGCCAGCAGCCTCCCCCTGACGGGAACAGATACCTACGAGCAGTACTTC. This translates into CASSLPLTGTDTYEQYF.

The chain recombines TRBV5-4 with TRBJ2-1; possible D gene TRBD2, 6 bases. Trimming stripped 1 base from V and 2 bases from J, with 7 bases between. This CDR3 has 14 amino acids. Germline V gene data show CDR1 as SGHNT and CDR2 as YYREEE (reference sequence). The CDR3 nucleotides read TGTGCCAGCAGCTTGACTAGCACCTACAATGAGCAGTTCTTC. Amino acids: CASSLTSTYNEQFF.

The genes are TRBV25-1 and TRBJ1-1, with TRBD1 matching over 8 bases. Germline V gene data show CDR1 as MGHDK and CDR2 as SYGVNS. With 5 bases clipped from V and 0 bases from J, the junction kept 2 bases outside the gene matches. The CDR3 covers 14 residues. The CDR3 DNA reads as TGTGCCAGCAGTAAACAGGGGGTGAACACTGAAGCTTTCTTT. Its protein product is CASSKQGVNTEAFF.

The chain couples TRBV7-6 to TRBJ2-5; 9 bases are a match to TRBD2. Trimming at V came to 0 bases and at J to 4 bases, leaving 12 bases not matched to a gene. The CDR3 sequence is 18 residues long. The germline V gene has CDR1 SGHVS and CDR2 FNYEAQ. The CDR3 region is CASSLARISGSRGETQYF. CDR3 in DNA: TGTGCCAGCAGCTTAGCGCGTATTAGCGGGAGTCGCGGAGAGACCCAGTACTTC.

The rearrangement links TRBV6-1 to TRBJ2-7; 7 positions agree with TRBD2. The CDR3 runs to 17 residues. CDR1 and CDR2 from the germline V gene are MNHNS and SASEGT. After removal of 1 base from V and 3 bases from J, the junction contained 12 bases not matched to a gene. CDR3 sequence: CASSEDFWASGFYEQYF. The CDR3 coding sequence is TGTGCCAGCAGTGAAGATTTTTGGGCTAGCGGTTTCTACGAGCAGTACTTC.

This clone was observed once. This chain connects TRBV11-2 to TRBJ2-1; TRBD1 is a possible D gene (5 bases). Trimming pared 0 bases from V and 7 bases from J, leaving 16 bases between. The germline V gene encodes CDR1 SGHAT and CDR2 FQNNGV. The CDR3 contains 16 residues. CDR3 region: CASSLDRAGSDNEQFF. As DNA, the CDR3 is TGTGCCAGCAGCTTAGATCGGGCAGGGTCTGATAATGAGCAGTTCTTC.

Written as DNA, the CDR3 is TGTGCCAGCAGCTTAGTGGGCAGGATCTATGGCTACACCTTC. This gives the protein CASSLVGRIYGYTF. V and J are TRBV7-2 and TRBJ1-2; D not resolved. V lost 1 base, J lost 4 bases, and 10 bases lay in between. CDR1 SGHTA and CDR2 FQGNSA come from the germline V gene. The CDR3 consists of 14 residues.

The chain is built from TRBV2 and TRBJ1-2, with TRBD1 matching 11 bases. Germline V gives CDR1 SNHLY, CDR2 FYNNEI. With 6 bases clipped from V and 8 bases from J, the junction kept 8 bases outside the gene matches. The CDR3 covers 14 residues. The CDR3 is CASRRTGGAGGYTF. CDR3 nucleotides: TGTGCCAGCAGGAGGACAGGGGGCGCGGGGGGCTACACCTTC.

J is TRBJ1-2 and V is TRBV6-1; TRBD1 is a possible D gene (6 bases). From germline, CDR1 is MNHNS and CDR2 SASEGT. This CDR3 has 14 amino acids. V was pared by 2 bases and J by 4 bases, with 11 bases between. CDR3 region: CASSERGGGYGYTF. The CDR3 DNA reads as TGTGCCAGCAGTGAAAGGGGGGGCGGCTATGGCTACACCTTC.

CDR3 residues: CASSPGTFKRNYGYTF. As DNA, the CDR3 is TGTGCCAGCAGCCCGGGGACATTCAAGCGCAACTATGGCTACACCTTC. The genes are TRBV11-2 and TRBJ1-2, with a weak D call TRBD1 (6 bases). The CDR3 extends over 16 amino acids. Trimming cost V 5 bases and J 2 bases, with 18 bases left between them. CDR1 and CDR2 (germline): SGHAT, FQNNGV.

This chain links TRBV21-1 with TRBJ1-5. TRBV21-1 is a known pseudogene. The CDR3 is 17 amino acids. This chain's CDR3 is CASSSRTRSEVNQPQHF. In nucleotides, the CDR3 is TGTGCCAGCAGCTCTCGGACTCGATCGGAGGTTAATCAGCCCCAGCATTTT.

For the CDR3, the DNA is TGTGCCAGCAGCCCCATGACGGGGGGGGACGAGCAGTTCTTC. Residues: CASSPMTGGDEQFF. V usage is TRBV9 and J usage is TRBJ2-1; 8 nucleotides align to TRBD2. Germline values: CDR1 SGDLS, CDR2 YYNGEE. This CDR3 spans 14 amino acids. Germline trimming cut 4 bases from V and 10 bases from J; bases unmatched to any gene: 10.

V is TRBV12-5 and J is TRBJ2-1; 11 nucleotides align to TRBD2. With 3 bases clipped from V and 3 bases from J, the junction kept 7 bases outside the gene matches. The germline gives CDR1 LGHNT, CDR2 FRNRAP. The CDR3 spans 17 residues. Here the CDR3 DNA reads TGTGCTAGTGGTTTAGCCCCGGGACTAGCGGTCTACAATGAGCAGTTCTTC. It is translated as CASGLAPGLAVYNEQFF.

In its sample, this clone was seen once. The chain has TRBV6-5 and TRBJ1-1; D is unclear. V lost 2 bases and J lost 3, with 10 bases in between. Germline V CDR1 and CDR2: MNHEY, SVGAGI. The CDR3 is 14 residues long. The CDR3: CASSYTRSDTEAFF. The CDR3 nucleotides are TGTGCCAGCAGTTACACGCGTTCGGACACTGAAGCTTTCTTT.

There are a few counts of this clone. The sample has other DNA sequences that encode this CDR3 too. This chain joins TRBV30 and TRBJ1-2; D is unresolved. CDR1 and CDR2 from the germline V gene are GTSNPN and SVGIG (reference sequence). V was clipped by 1 base and J by 4 bases, with 4 bases between them. The CDR3 extends over 11 amino acids. In DNA form, the CDR3 reads TGTGCCTGGAGTGCAGGCTATGGCTACACCTTC. It is translated as CAWSAGYGYTF.

The V and J genes are TRBV5-1 and TRBJ1-1, with 7 positions matching TRBD1. The CDR3 is made up of 15 amino acids. V trimming: 4 bases; J trimming: 0 bases; junction bases outside the gene matches: 6. Germline V gene lookup returns CDR1 SGHRS and CDR2 YFSETQ. The CDR3 DNA reads TGCGCCAGCAGCAGTCCAGGGGGTATGAACACTGAAGCTTTCTTT. This encodes CASSSPGGMNTEAFF. Complete variable domain (other parts from reference TRBV5-1 and TRBJ1-1): KAGVTQTPRYLIKTRGQQVTLSCSPISGHRSVSWYQQTPGQGLQFLFEYFSETQRNKGNFPGRFSGRQFSNSRSEMNVSTLELGDSALYLCASSSPGGMNTEAFFGQGTRLTVV.

The V and J genes are TRBV10-3 and TRBJ2-1; D is perhaps TRBD2 (5 bases). V lost 7 bases and J 2 bases, leaving 9 bases between the germline ends. The CDR3 sequence is 13 residues long. CDR1 and CDR2 (germline): ENHRY, SYGVKD. The chain's CDR3 is CAINSEPYNEQFF. CDR3 DNA: TGTGCCATCAATAGCGAACCCTACAATGAGCAGTTCTTC.

V gene TRBV13 combines with J gene TRBJ1-2; no clear D gene. Trimming stripped 1 base from V and 4 bases from J, with 16 bases between. Germline lookup yields CDR1 PRHDT and CDR2 FYEKMQ (reference sequence). The CDR3 length is 16 residues. The CDR3 DNA reads TGTGCCAGCAGCTTAGCGGCGGAGGGAGGAGTCTATGGCTACACCTTC. Protein sequence: CASSLAAEGGVYGYTF.

The V gene is TRBV15, the J gene TRBJ2-1; no clear D gene. The CDR3 runs to 15 residues. Germline values: CDR1 LNHNV, CDR2 YYDKDF (reference sequence). Trimming took off 0 bases at V and 0 bases at J, with 6 bases between the two ends. CDR3 loop: CATSREGTSYNEQFF. Here the CDR3 DNA reads TGTGCCACCAGCAGAGAGGGCACCTCCTACAATGAGCAGTTCTTC.

V is TRBV3-1 (or the pseudogene TRBV3-2) and J is TRBJ2-3; TRBD1 might be the D (6 bases). From germline, CDR1 is LGHDT and CDR2 YNNKEL (reference sequence). The CDR3 loop spans 13 amino acids. The ends were cut back, 4 bases at V and 7 bases at J, with 12 bases in the middle. This CDR3 reads CASSPPGVNTQYF. In DNA, the CDR3 is TGTGCCAGCAGCCCCCCAGGGGTAAATACGCAGTATTTT.